The present entry profiles one T cell receptor (beta chain) with its context. Its matching antigen is unknown. This sample was taken from a study of CD8 T cells in acute hepatitis C reinfection. Study outcomes and limitations: Only TCRbeta was bulk sequenced, so alphabeta pairing of public clonotypes remains unknown.

Regarding time point: naive CD8 control sorted from an acute-time-point sample. Using immunoSEQ multiplex PCR, the repertoire was profiled, and TCRdb retains in-frame clones only, with some absent. The sample has around 34,000 clones; around nine tenths are singletons. Input material: naive CD8+ T cells from PBMCs. The TCR sequence derives from a man between 25 and 39 years old with chronic hepatitis C.

CDR3 in amino acids: CAISGTDSSYEQYF. The CDR3, as DNA: TGTGCCATCAGTGGGACAGACAGCTCCTACGAGCAGTACTTC. The chain combines TRBV10-3 with TRBJ2-7, with a tentative D call TRBD1 (6 bases). CDR3 length equals 14 residues. Per germline, CDR1 ENHRY and CDR2 SYGVKD. V lost 4 bases and J lost 0, with 10 bases in between.